This T cell receptor beta chain originates from a study of cytomegalovirus exposure and HLA in healthy donors. General study findings and limits: In a later analysis, a missense DCLRE1C variant was linked to TCR beta V- and J-gene trimming. What TCR beta sequences reportedly achieved was accurate prediction of HLA-A and HLA-B alleles in most subjects. More clonal expansion characterized HLA-associated TCR beta chains than equally common others in a later analysis.

Looked up from germline, CDR1 is LNHDA and CDR2 is SQIVND (reference sequence). V lost 10 bases to trimming and J lost 1 base; unmatched junction nucleotides: 4. This CDR3 has 13 residues. The PCR ran on 60 Vbeta and 13 Jbeta primers. Original processing notes: An analysis performed later counted around 86 million unique TCR beta chains (approximately 10 million of them shared). Using immunoSEQ multiplex PCR, the repertoire was profiled, and TCRdb retains in-frame clones only, with some absent. The V and J calls and clone size come from that table; D and trimming were worked out from the DNA. The data contain under 200,000 clones, roughly four fifths of them singletons. Concerning this clone: Its antigen is currently unknown.

The sequenced sample was PBMCs. The rearrangement links TRBV19 to TRBJ2-1; 7 nucleotides align to TRBD2. This TCR derives from a man between 35 and 55 years old in good health and CMV-seronegative. The CDR3, as DNA: TGTGCCACCCAGCGGGGTTCCTACAATGAGCAGTTCTTC. Protein sequence: CATQRGSYNEQFF.